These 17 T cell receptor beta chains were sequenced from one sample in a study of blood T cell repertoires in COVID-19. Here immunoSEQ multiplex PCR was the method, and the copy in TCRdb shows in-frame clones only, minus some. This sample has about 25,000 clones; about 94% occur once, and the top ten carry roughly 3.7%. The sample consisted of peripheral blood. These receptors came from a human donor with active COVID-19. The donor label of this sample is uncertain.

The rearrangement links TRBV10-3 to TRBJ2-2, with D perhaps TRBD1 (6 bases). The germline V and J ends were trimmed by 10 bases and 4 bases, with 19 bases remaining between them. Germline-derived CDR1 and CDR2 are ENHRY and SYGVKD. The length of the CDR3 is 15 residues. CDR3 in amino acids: CATQGPGVITGELFF. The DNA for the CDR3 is TGTGCCACTCAGGGGCCAGGGGTCATCACCGGGGAGCTGTTTTTT.

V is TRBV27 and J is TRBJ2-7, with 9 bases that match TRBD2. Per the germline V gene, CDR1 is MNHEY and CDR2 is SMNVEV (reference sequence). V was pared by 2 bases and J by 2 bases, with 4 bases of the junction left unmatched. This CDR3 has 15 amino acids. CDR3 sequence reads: CASSLKGGGAYEQYF. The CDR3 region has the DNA TGTGCCAGCAGTTTAAAGGGCGGGGGGGCCTACGAGCAGTACTTC.

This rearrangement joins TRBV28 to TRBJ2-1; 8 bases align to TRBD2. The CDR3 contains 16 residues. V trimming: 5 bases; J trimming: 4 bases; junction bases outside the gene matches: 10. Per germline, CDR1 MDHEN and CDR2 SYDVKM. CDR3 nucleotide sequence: TGTGCCAGCAGTGAACTAGCGGCCTTTTCTTACAATGAGCAGTTCTTC. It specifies CASSELAAFSYNEQFF. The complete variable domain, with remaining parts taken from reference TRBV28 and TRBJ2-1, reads DVKVTQSSRYLVKRTGEKVFLECVQDMDHENMFWYRQDPGLGLRLIYFSYDVKMKEKGDIPEGYSVSREKKERFSLILESASTNQTSMYLCASSELAAFSYNEQFFGPGTRLTVL.

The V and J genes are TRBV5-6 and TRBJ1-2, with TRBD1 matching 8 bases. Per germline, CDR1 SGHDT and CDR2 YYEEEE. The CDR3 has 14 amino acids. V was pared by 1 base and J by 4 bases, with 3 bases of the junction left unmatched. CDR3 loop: CASSLLGQVYGYTF. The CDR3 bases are TGTGCCAGCAGCTTGTTGGGACAGGTCTATGGCTACACCTTC.

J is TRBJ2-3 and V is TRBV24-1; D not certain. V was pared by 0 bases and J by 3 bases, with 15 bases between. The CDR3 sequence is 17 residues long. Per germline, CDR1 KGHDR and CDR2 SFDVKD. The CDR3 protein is CATSDLQKWRPTDTQYF. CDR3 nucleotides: TGTGCCACCAGTGATTTGCAAAAGTGGCGGCCTACAGATACGCAGTATTTT.

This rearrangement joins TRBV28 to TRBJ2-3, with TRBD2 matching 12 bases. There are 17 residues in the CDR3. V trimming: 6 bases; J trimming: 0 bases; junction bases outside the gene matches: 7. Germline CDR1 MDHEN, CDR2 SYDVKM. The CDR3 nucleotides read TGTGCCAGCAGACCCGGGACTAGCGGGCCTAGCACAGATACGCAGTATTTT. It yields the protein CASRPGTSGPSTDTQYF.

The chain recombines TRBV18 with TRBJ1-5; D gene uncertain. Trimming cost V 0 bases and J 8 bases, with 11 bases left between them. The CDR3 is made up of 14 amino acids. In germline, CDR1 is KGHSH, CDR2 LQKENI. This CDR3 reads CASSPPYQKEPQHF. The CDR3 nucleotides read TGTGCCAGCTCACCACCGTACCAGAAAGAGCCCCAGCATTTT.

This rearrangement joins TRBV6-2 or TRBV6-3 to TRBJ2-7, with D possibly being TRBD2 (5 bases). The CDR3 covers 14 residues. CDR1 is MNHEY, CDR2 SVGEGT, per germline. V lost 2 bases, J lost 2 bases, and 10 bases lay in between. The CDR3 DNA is TGTGCCAGCAGTTACGTCGGGGTTACCTACGAGCAGTACTTC. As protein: CASSYVGVTYEQYF.

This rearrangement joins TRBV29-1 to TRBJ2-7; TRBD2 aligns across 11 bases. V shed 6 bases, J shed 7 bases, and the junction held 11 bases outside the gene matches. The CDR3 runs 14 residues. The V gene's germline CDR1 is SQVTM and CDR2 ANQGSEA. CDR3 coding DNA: TGCAGCGTCATAAGGACTAGCGGGCCCTCGGAGCAGTACTTC. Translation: CSVIRTSGPSEQYF.

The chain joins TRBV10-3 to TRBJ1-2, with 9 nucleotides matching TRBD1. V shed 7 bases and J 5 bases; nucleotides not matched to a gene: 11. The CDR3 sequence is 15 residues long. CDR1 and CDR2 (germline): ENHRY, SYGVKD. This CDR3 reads CAIIEGTGLGYGYTF. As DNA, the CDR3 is TGTGCCATCATAGAGGGGACAGGGCTTGGATATGGCTACACCTTC.

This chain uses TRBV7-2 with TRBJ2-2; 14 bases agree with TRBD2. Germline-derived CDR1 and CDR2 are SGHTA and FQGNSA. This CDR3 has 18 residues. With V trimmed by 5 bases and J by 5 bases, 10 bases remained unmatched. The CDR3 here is CASSARLAGGPSTGELFF. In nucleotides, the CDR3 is TGTGCCAGCAGCGCCCGACTAGCGGGGGGGCCTTCGACCGGGGAGCTGTTTTTT.

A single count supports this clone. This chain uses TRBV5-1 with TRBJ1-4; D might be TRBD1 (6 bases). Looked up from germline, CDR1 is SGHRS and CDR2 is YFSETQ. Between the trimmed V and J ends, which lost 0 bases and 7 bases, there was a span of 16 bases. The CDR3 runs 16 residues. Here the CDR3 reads CASSLVGGPSGEKLFF. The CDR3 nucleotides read TGCGCCAGCAGCTTGGTTGGGGGCCCAAGCGGTGAAAAACTGTTTTTT.

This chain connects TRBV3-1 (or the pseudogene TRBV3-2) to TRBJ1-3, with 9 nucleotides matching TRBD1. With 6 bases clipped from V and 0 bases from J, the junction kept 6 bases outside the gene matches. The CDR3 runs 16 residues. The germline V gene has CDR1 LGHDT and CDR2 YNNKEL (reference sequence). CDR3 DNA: TGTGCCAGCAGTCCACAGGGGGCTAGCTCTGGAAACACCATATATTTT. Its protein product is CASSPQGASSGNTIYF.

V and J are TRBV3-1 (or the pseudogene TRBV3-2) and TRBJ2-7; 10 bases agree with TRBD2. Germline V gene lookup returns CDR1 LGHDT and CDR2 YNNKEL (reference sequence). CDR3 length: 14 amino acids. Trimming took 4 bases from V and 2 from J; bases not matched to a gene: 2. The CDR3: CASSPAGGPYEQYF. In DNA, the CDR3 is TGTGCCAGCAGCCCAGCGGGAGGGCCCTACGAGCAGTACTTC.

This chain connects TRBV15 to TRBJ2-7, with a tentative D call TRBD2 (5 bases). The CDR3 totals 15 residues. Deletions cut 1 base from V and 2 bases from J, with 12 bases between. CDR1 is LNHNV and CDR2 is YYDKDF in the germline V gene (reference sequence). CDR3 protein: CATSRVVASTYEQYF. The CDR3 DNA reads TGTGCCACCAGCAGAGTGGTAGCGTCGACCTACGAGCAGTACTTC.

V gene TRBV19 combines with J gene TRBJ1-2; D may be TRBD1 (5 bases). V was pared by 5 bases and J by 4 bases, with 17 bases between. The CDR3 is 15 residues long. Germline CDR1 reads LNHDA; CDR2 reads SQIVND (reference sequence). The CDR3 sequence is CASSSGLGGVYGYTF. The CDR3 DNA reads TGTGCCAGTAGTTCGGGCCTTGGAGGGGTCTATGGCTACACCTTC.

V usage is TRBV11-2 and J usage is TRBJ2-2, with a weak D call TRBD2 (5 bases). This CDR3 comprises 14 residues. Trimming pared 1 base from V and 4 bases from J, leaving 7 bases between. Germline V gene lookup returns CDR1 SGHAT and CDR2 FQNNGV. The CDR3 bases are TGTGCCAGCAGCTTAGCCGGGATCACCGGGGAGCTGTTTTTT. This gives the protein CASSLAGITGELFF.